These 23 T cell receptor beta chains were all obtained from the same sample, sequenced in a study of blood T cell repertoires in COVID-19. Profiling relied on immunoSEQ multiplex PCR, and the TCRdb table lists in-frame clones only, not all of them. This table has about 210,000 clones, 88% appearing once. What was sequenced was peripheral blood. The origin of the receptors is a man between 65 and 85 years old with acute or convalescent COVID-19.

This chain uses TRBV19 with TRBJ1-5; 7 bases line up with TRBD1. Per germline, CDR1 LNHDA and CDR2 SQIVND (reference sequence). V lost 5 bases, J lost 4 bases, and 5 bases stayed unmatched. CDR3 size: 14 residues. The CDR3 sequence: CASSWDSLNQPQHF. The CDR3, as DNA: TGTGCCAGTAGTTGGGACAGTCTTAATCAGCCCCAGCATTTT.

This clone showed up just once. The V gene is TRBV28, the J gene TRBJ2-1; D gene uncertain. The ends were cut back, 3 bases at V and 3 bases at J, with 3 bases in the middle. The CDR3 spans 12 residues. Germline V gene data show CDR1 as MDHEN and CDR2 as SYDVKM. The DNA for the CDR3 is TGTGCCAGCAGTTTTAACTACAATGAGCAGTTCTTC. Its translation is CASSFNYNEQFF.

The V gene is TRBV30, the J gene TRBJ1-1; possibly TRBD1 for D (6 bases). V was pared by 5 bases and J by 0 bases, with 10 bases between. The CDR3 is made up of 13 amino acids. Germline values: CDR1 GTSNPN, CDR2 SVGIG (reference sequence). The CDR3 region is CAWGQNMNTEAFF. DNA for the CDR3: TGTGCCTGGGGACAGAACATGAACACTGAAGCTTTCTTT.

This chain uses TRBV6-2 or TRBV6-3 with TRBJ2-5; D is possibly TRBD1 (5 bases). The V end was cut by 5 bases, the J end by 4 bases, with 8 bases between. This CDR3 is built from 12 residues. Germline V CDR1 and CDR2: MNHEY, SVGEGT. The CDR3 DNA is TGTGCCAGCAGTCAGGGTTTAGAGACCCAGTACTTC. It yields the protein CASSQGLETQYF.

The V gene is TRBV7-3, the J gene TRBJ2-2; D is ambiguous. CDR1 and CDR2 (germline): SGHTA, FQGTGA. Between the trimmed V and J ends, which lost 5 bases and 4 bases, there was a span of 8 bases. The CDR3 extends over 13 amino acids. The CDR3 DNA is TGTGCCAGCAGCCTACAGATCACCGGGGAGCTGTTTTTT. Translated: CASSLQITGELFF. Supplemented by reference TRBV7-3 and TRBJ2-2, the full variable domain reads GAGVSQTPSNKVTEKGKYVELRCDPISGHTALYWYRQSLGQGPEFLIYFQGTGAADDSGLPNDRFFAVRPEGSVSTLKIQRTERGDSAVYLCASSLQITGELFFGEGSRLTVL.

The rearrangement joins TRBV20-1 to TRBJ2-2, with D perhaps TRBD2 (7 bases). CDR3 length equals 14 residues. The V and J ends lost 3 bases and 5 bases respectively, with 13 bases between them. Germline CDR1 is DFQATT and CDR2 is SNEGSKA (reference sequence). The CDR3 DNA reads TGCAGTGCTAGTCGGGGGCGGGGGACCGGGGAGCTGTTTTTT. This encodes CSASRGRGTGELFF.

The chain joins TRBV19 to TRBJ2-5, with 12 nucleotides matching TRBD2. The trim removed 5 bases at V and 5 bases at J, leaving 9 bases unmatched. CDR1 is LNHDA and CDR2 is SQIVND in the germline V gene (reference sequence). The CDR3 is 16 residues long. The CDR3, as DNA: TGTGCCAGTAGTCCCAACCCTAGCGGGAGGGAGGAGACCCAGTACTTC. Amino acid sequence: CASSPNPSGREETQYF.

The chain has TRBV7-2 and TRBJ1-2; TRBD1 aligns across 11 bases. J gave up 5 bases and V 3 bases, and 8 bases lay outside the gene matches. From germline, CDR1 is SGHTA and CDR2 FQGNSA. The CDR3 totals 16 residues. This CDR3 is CASSFVPGTGGYGYTF. The CDR3 DNA follows: TGTGCCAGCAGCTTCGTACCCGGGACAGGGGGTTATGGCTACACCTTC.

This clone was detected only once. This sequence joins TRBV7-2 and TRBJ1-2; possibly TRBD1 for D (5 bases). This CDR3 is built from 11 residues. Germline V lookup: CDR1 SGHTA, CDR2 FQGNSA. With 5 bases removed from V and 7 bases from J, the gap between germline ends came to 8 bases. CDR3 nucleotide sequence: TGTGCCAGCAGCCGACAGTTTGGCTACACCTTC. Its translation: CASSRQFGYTF. Combining the CDR3 with reference TRBV7-2 and TRBJ1-2 gives the whole variable domain GAGVSQSPSNKVTEKGKDVELRCDPISGHTALYWYRQSLGQGLEFLIYFQGNSAPDKSGLPSDRFSAERTGGSVSTLTIQRTQQEDSAVYLCASSRQFGYTFGSGTRLTVV.

This sequence joins TRBV7-3 and TRBJ2-1; tentatively, D is TRBD2 (5 bases). This CDR3 contains 12 residues. Germline V CDR1 and CDR2: SGHTA, FQGTGA. Trimming took off 2 bases at V and 12 bases at J, with 11 bases between the two ends. Here the CDR3 reads CASSLASGRQFF. In DNA, the CDR3 is TGTGCCAGCAGCTTAGCCTCGGGGAGGCAGTTCTTC.

J is TRBJ1-2 and V is TRBV2, with TRBD1 matching over 9 bases. The CDR3 length is 15 residues. The ends lost 8 bases at V and 7 bases at J; junction bases unmatched: 14. Germline V CDR1 and CDR2: SNHLY, FYNNEI. The CDR3 DNA reads TGTGCCAGCGGAGGGACAGGGTTAGCGACTAGTGGCTACACCTTC. It yields the protein CASGGTGLATSGYTF.

CDR3 DNA sequence: TGTGCCAGCAGTTCCGCAGGGGGCAGGGAGACCCAGTACTTC. This sequence encodes CASSSAGGRETQYF. The chain recombines TRBV28 with TRBJ2-5; 8 nucleotides match TRBD1. The CDR3 spans 14 residues. CDR1 is MDHEN, CDR2 SYDVKM, per germline. The V and J ends lost 4 bases and 5 bases, in that order; junction bases with no gene match: 6.

This chain connects TRBV3-1 (or the pseudogene TRBV3-2) to TRBJ1-6; D is unclear. This CDR3 contains 14 residues. Trimming stripped 0 bases from V and 8 bases from J, with 8 bases between. Germline CDR1 reads LGHDT; CDR2 reads YNNKEL (reference sequence). This chain's CDR3 is CASSQDPSYSPLHF. The DNA for the CDR3 is TGTGCCAGCAGCCAAGATCCCTCGTATTCACCCCTCCACTTT.

V gene TRBV28 combines with J gene TRBJ2-7; possibly TRBD2 for D (5 bases). Germline values: CDR1 MDHEN, CDR2 SYDVKM. V lost 3 bases and J lost 1, with 7 bases in between. This CDR3 contains 13 residues. The CDR3 sequence: CASSFGISYEQYF. DNA of the CDR3: TGTGCCAGCAGTTTCGGGATATCCTACGAGCAGTACTTC.

The rearrangement links TRBV11-2 to TRBJ1-4, with 7 bases matching TRBD1. The CDR3 sequence is 17 residues long. Unmatched junction bases numbered 15, after V lost 5 bases and J lost 6 bases. The V gene's germline CDR1 is SGHAT and CDR2 FQNNGV. The CDR3 nucleotides read TGTGCCAGCAGCCCCACTATGAGGGGGCGCGCTGATGAAAAACTGTTTTTT. Protein sequence: CASSPTMRGRADEKLFF. Full variable domain (remainder filled in from reference TRBV11-2 and TRBJ1-4): EAGVAQSPRYKIIEKRQSVAFWCNPISGHATLYWYQQILGQGPKLLIQFQNNGVVDDSQLPKDRFSAERLKGVDSTLKIQPAKLEDSAVYLCASSPTMRGRADEKLFFGSGTQLSVL.

The chain is built from TRBV12-3 or TRBV12-4 and TRBJ1-2, with D perhaps matching TRBD1 (5 bases). Trimming removed 5 bases at V and 8 bases at J, with 9 bases between. This CDR3 comprises 11 residues. CDR3 DNA: TGTGCCAGCAGTATCGGACAAGGCTACACCTTC. Amino acids: CASSIGQGYTF.

The chain couples TRBV5-1 to TRBJ1-1; D is unresolved. The V and J ends lost 0 bases and 5 bases respectively, with 17 bases between them. This CDR3 has 16 amino acids. Germline V gene data show CDR1 as SGHRS and CDR2 as YFSETQ. The CDR3 bases are TGCGCCAGCAGCTTGGACAGCCCTTCCGCAGGAACTGAAGCTTTCTTT. It codes for CASSLDSPSAGTEAFF. The whole variable domain, filled in from reference TRBV5-1 and TRBJ1-1, reads KAGVTQTPRYLIKTRGQQVTLSCSPISGHRSVSWYQQTPGQGLQFLFEYFSETQRNKGNFPGRFSGRQFSNSRSEMNVSTLELGDSALYLCASSLDSPSAGTEAFFGQGTRLTVV.

The V gene is TRBV10-3, the J gene TRBJ2-1, with 12 positions matching TRBD2. This CDR3 region has 15 residues. V dropped 3 bases and J dropped 6; count of bases not matched to a gene: 3. Per germline, CDR1 ENHRY and CDR2 SYGVKD. The CDR3 region is CAISEGGLAGNEQFF. The CDR3 DNA reads TGTGCCATCAGTGAAGGGGGACTAGCGGGCAATGAGCAGTTCTTC.

The chain uses TRBV28 and TRBJ2-7; 7 nucleotides line up with TRBD1. The germline V gene has CDR1 MDHEN and CDR2 SYDVKM. The CDR3 is 15 amino acids. After removal of 3 bases from V and 0 bases from J, the junction contained 5 bases not matched to a gene. CDR3 coding DNA: TGTGCCAGCAGTTTCTACCGGGACAGCTCCTACGAGCAGTACTTC. This gives the protein CASSFYRDSSYEQYF.

The rearrangement links TRBV19 to TRBJ2-2; 10 positions match TRBD2. CDR1 is LNHDA and CDR2 is SQIVND in the germline V gene (reference sequence). This CDR3 is 18 amino acids long. J lost 5 bases, V lost 8 bases, and 17 bases had no gene match. CDR3 in amino acids: CASRTGKVGLAWTGELFF. DNA for the CDR3: TGTGCCAGTCGAACCGGGAAGGTGGGACTAGCGTGGACCGGGGAGCTGTTTTTT.

This sequence joins TRBV7-2 and TRBJ2-2, with 12 positions matching TRBD2. Germline V gives CDR1 SGHTA, CDR2 FQGNSA. This CDR3 has 17 amino acids. Germline trimming cut 5 bases from V and 4 bases from J; bases unmatched to any gene: 8. CDR3 residues: CASSLLTSGSTTGELFF. The CDR3 nucleotides read TGTGCCAGCAGCCTCTTGACTAGCGGGAGTACCACCGGGGAGCTGTTTTTT.

This sequence joins TRBV14 and TRBJ2-1, with D possibly TRBD1 on 6 matching bases. The V and J ends lost 4 bases and 5 bases respectively, with 15 bases between them. Germline loops: CDR1 SGHDN, CDR2 FVKESK. The CDR3 loop spans 15 amino acids. CDR3 in DNA: TGTGCCAGCAGCCGACCCGGACAGCACCACAATGAGCAGTTCTTC. It yields the protein CASSRPGQHHNEQFF.

V and J are TRBV9 and TRBJ2-5; 12 nucleotides agree with TRBD2. V gave up 8 bases and J gave up 5 bases; unmatched junction bases: 10. Germline V lookup: CDR1 SGDLS, CDR2 YYNGEE. CDR3 length: 15 amino acids. CDR3 protein: CASSLAGGPRETQYF. DNA for the CDR3: TGTGCCAGTTCCCTAGCGGGAGGGCCTCGGGAGACCCAGTACTTC.